What follows is one T cell receptor (beta chain) and its context. No antigen is known for it. Base qualities were left out, and no much larger clone turns up one base away. Via the germline V gene, CDR1 is SGHTA and CDR2 FQGNSA. Counted from cysteine to phenylalanine, this CDR3 has 15 amino acids. Only the CDR3 portion is preserved as DNA: 45 bases, with reading frame beginning at the first base. V is shortened by 5 bases, J by 0 bases, and the region joining them spans 13 bases. The CDR3 regions of human TCRbeta chains were subjected to immunosequencing. As for the authors' bioinformatics: TCRs in the repertoires were matched against a reference library of SARS-CoV-2-specific TCRs that had been generated with the MIRA antigen-specificity platform. Breadth meant the fraction of unique TCRs that were SARS-CoV-2-associated, whereas depth meant the fraction of total T cells that were SARS-CoV-2-associated. Each spike-specific TCR was assigned to its reactive spike region and to a CD4 or CD8 class using the MIRA data. Log10-transformed breadth and depth values were compared by one-way ANOVA with Sidak's multiple comparisons tests. Held by TCRdb, this immuneACCESS table contains in-frame sequences only and omits some clones. Under half of the omission traces to an unresolved V gene where checked; the cause of the rest is unknown. V and J calls and clone size are given by that table; D and trimming were obtained from the DNA. The sample yields under 200,000 clones; around nine tenths were counted once. Of the sample, 3.6% falls within the top ten clones.

This record comes from a study of T cell responses to AZD1222 COVID-19 vaccine (dated by TCRdb to the early 2020s). Concerning the study at large: TCR sequencing covered approximately 230 trial participants: about 210 given two doses of AZD1222 and 26 given two doses of MenACWY control vaccine. Trial participants were enrolled by age into 18-55, 56-69 and 70-plus year subgroups, with approximately 150, 28 and 58 TCR-sequenced participants respectively. What the study reported, not specific to this receptor: In the small 56-69-year group, the increase in depth fell short of significance, most likely because of low power. Participants were mostly white British, with more females than males. The authors suggested clonal diversity may have been underestimated. Conclusions about previously exposed vaccinees were limited because only six AZD1222 recipients were SARS-CoV-2 seropositive at baseline. A significant rise in spike-specific TCR breadth and depth was observed after two AZD1222 doses relative to day 0 and relative to MenACWY recipients. Because no day 14 peak-response samples were available, repertoires were characterized only after the peak T cell response. Reportedly, close to half of the unique spike-specific TCRs recognized epitopes lying outside the regions that are mutated in the B.1.351 and B.1.1.7 variants. CD4 TCRs associated with the vaccine covered the entire spike protein, and the dominant responses were in regions 160-218 and 743-854.

In the paper's terms, the time point label means: about 28 days (+/-7) after the second vaccine dose. Taken with the paper, the label for treatment or condition translates to: meningococcal conjugate vaccine given as trial control. The vaccinee samples were drawn from two UK trials, COV001 and COV002, one of which was a single-blind randomized controlled phase 2/3 trial testing AZD1222 (ChAdOx1 nCoV-19) in healthy adults. For TCRbeta chain sequencing, PBMC samples from trial participants were taken at day 0 and at day 28 after the second dose. This receptor chain uses TRBV7-2 and TRBJ2-5; the D gene cannot be resolved reliably. This material consisted of peripheral blood, taken 28 days after the second dose of the MenACWY control vaccine. The receptor comes from an adult who received the MenACWY meningococcal vaccine as a control. CDR3 sequence: CASSAIGINQETQYF. The DNA reads TGTGCCAGCAGCGCCATAGGGATTAACCAAGAGACCCAGTACTTC.